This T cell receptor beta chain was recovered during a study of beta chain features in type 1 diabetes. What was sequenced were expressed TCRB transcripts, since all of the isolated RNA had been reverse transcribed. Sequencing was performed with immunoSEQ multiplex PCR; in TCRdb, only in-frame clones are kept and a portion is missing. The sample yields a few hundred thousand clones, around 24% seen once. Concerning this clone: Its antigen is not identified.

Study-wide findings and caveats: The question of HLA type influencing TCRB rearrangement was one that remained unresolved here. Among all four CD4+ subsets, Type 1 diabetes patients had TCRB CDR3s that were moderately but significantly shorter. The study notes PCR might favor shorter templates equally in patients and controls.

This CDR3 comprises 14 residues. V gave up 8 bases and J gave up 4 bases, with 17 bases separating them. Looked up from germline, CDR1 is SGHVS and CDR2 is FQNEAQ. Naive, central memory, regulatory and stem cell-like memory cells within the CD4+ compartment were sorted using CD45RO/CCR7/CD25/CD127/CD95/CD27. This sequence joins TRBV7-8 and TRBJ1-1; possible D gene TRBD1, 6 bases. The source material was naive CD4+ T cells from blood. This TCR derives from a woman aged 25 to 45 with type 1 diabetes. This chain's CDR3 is CASGNRAGGTEAFF. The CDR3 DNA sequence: TGTGCCAGCGGGAACAGGGCTGGGGGCACTGAAGCTTTCTTT.